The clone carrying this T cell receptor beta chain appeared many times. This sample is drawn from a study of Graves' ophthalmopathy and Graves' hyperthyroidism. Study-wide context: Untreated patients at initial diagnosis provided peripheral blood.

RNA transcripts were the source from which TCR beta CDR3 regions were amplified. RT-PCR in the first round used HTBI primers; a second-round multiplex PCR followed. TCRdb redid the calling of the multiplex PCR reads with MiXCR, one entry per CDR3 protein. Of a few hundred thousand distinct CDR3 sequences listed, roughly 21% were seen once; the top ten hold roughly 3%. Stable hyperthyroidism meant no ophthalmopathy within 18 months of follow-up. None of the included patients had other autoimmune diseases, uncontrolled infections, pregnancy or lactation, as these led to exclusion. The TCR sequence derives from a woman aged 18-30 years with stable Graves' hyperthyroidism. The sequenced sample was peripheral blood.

This CDR3 reads CASSIAADPPNEQYF. As DNA, the CDR3 is TGTGCCAGTAGTATAGCGGCGGACCCCCCTAATGAGCAGTACTTC. The V and J genes are TRBV19 and TRBJ2-7; unclear D gene. Germline CDR1 reads LNHDA; CDR2 reads SQIVND (reference sequence). The CDR3 loop spans 15 amino acids. V was trimmed by 1 base and J by 7 bases, leaving 17 bases between them. The full variable domain, completed using reference TRBV19 and TRBJ2-7, is DGGITQSPKYLFRKEGQNVTLSCEQNLNHDAMYWYRQDPGQGLRLIYYSQIVNDFQKGDIAEGYSVSREKKESFPLTVTSAQKNPTAFYLCASSIAADPPNEQYFGPGTRLTVT.